The 3 T cell receptor beta chains below all came from one sample that was sequenced in a study of a mutant IDH1 vaccine in newly diagnosed glioma. The antigens for these receptors are not known. Time point here: week 11, during vaccination. Mutant IDH1 20-mer peptide, at 300 ug, made up each vaccine dose, with topical imiquimod. The protocol was immunoSEQ multiplex PCR, while the TCRdb copy is restricted to in-frame clones and leaves out a portion. The sample has about 36,000 clones; 80% are singletons. The material was peripheral blood mononuclear cells (PBMCs), obtained from a glioma patient whose treatment included an IDH1 peptide vaccine. The receptor set was obtained from a woman aged 30 to 39 with glioma. Some clones in this sample may be carry-over from other donors' samples.

This chain connects TRBV6-1 to TRBJ2-1; D is uncertain. CDR1 is MNHNS and CDR2 is SASEGT in the germline V gene. The germline V and J ends were trimmed by 6 bases and 2 bases, with 8 bases remaining between them. CDR3 length equals 13 residues. Written as DNA, the CDR3 is TGTGCCAGCAGAGACCCCACCTACAATGAGCAGTTCTTC. Amino acids: CASRDPTYNEQFF.

V usage is TRBV6-1 and J usage is TRBJ1-3; D call uncertain. V lost 2 bases and J 3 bases, leaving 14 bases between the germline ends. The germline V gene has CDR1 MNHNS and CDR2 SASEGT. The CDR3 totals 16 residues. The CDR3 nucleotides are TGTGCCAGCAGTGAACACGTTATTAAGAGTGGAAACACCATATATTTT. Its protein is CASSEHVIKSGNTIYF.

The rearrangement uses TRBV7-8 and TRBJ1-1, with 10 bases fitting TRBD1. The length of the CDR3 is 16 residues. V dropped 4 bases and J dropped 3; count of bases not matched to a gene: 8. The germline CDR1 and CDR2 sequences are SGHVS and FQNEAQ. CDR3 sequence: CASSSLDGTGDTEAFF. CDR3 in DNA: TGTGCCAGCAGCTCCTTAGACGGGACAGGGGACACTGAAGCTTTCTTT.